This TCR beta chain derives from a study of radiation and T cells in renal cell carcinoma. The wider study: Nephrectomy followed 15 Gy stereotactic body radiation by 4 weeks. Study findings and constraints: In blood, top tumor clones expanded by 2 weeks, shrinking by 4.

Time point of the sample: baseline pretreatment blood. This sample's treatment: 15 Gy SBRT to primary tumor, nephrectomy 4 weeks later. After SBRT, blood was collected at 2 and 4 weeks, plus baseline. Clear cell pathology was present in this patient's renal cell carcinoma. The ends were cut back, 4 bases at V and 0 bases at J, with 4 bases in the middle. The CDR3 is 13 residues long. Germline V lookup: CDR1 SEHNR, CDR2 FQNEAQ (reference sequence). Assay used: immunoSEQ multiplex PCR; TCRdb lists only in-frame clones, some missing. The table has about 130,000 clones, 88% seen once. A word on this clone: Antigen unknown.

The chain is built from TRBV7-9 and TRBJ1-3; no reliable D call. The source of this sequence is a woman in her fifties or sixties with renal cell carcinoma. The material sequenced was blood, taken from a patient whose treatment included radiotherapy and nephrectomy. DNA of the CDR3: TGTGCCAGCAGCTCAGACTCTGGAAACACCATATATTTT. Translation gives CASSSDSGNTIYF.